These 29 T cell receptor beta chains were sequenced from one sample in a study of Graves' ophthalmopathy and Graves' hyperthyroidism. Amplified material comprised TCR beta CDR3 regions derived from RNA transcripts. The authors performed first-round RT-PCR with HTBI primers and then a second-round multiplex PCR. From the multiplex PCR reads, TCRdb called clonotypes with MiXCR, one entry per CDR3 protein. The top ten clones hold approximately 13% of a sample with approximately 330,000 distinct CDR3 sequences, roughly 15% of them seen once. Sequenced: peripheral blood. The receptor source for this set is an adult man with Graves' ophthalmopathy.

The table lists this clonotype with a count of one. The CDR3 is CASSYSTSGGSETQYF. CDR3 DNA: TGTGCCAGCAGTTACTCGACTAGCGGGGGAAGTGAGACCCAGTACTTC. The J gene is TRBJ2-5, the V gene TRBV6-2 or TRBV6-3; 12 bases fit TRBD2. The CDR3 runs to 16 residues. V was clipped by 0 bases and J by 5 bases; unmatched bases: 4. The germline V gene encodes CDR1 MNHEY and CDR2 SVGEGT.

This clonotype was observed many times. This chain uses TRBV11-2 with TRBJ2-7; TRBD1 might be the D (5 bases). Trimming took 5 bases from V and 5 from J, leaving 19 bases between them. The CDR3 runs to 15 residues. In germline, CDR1 is SGHAT, CDR2 FQNNGV. DNA of the CDR3: TGTGCCAGCAGCCAAACATCTAGATCAGGGAACGAGCAGTACTTC. It specifies CASSQTSRSGNEQYF. Full variable domain (remainder filled in from reference TRBV11-2 and TRBJ2-7): EAGVAQSPRYKIIEKRQSVAFWCNPISGHATLYWYQQILGQGPKLLIQFQNNGVVDDSQLPKDRFSAERLKGVDSTLKIQPAKLEDSAVYLCASSQTSRSGNEQYFGPGTRLTVT.

The sample holds many counts of this clonotype. The CDR3 loop is CASSPGTGGALRSEQYF. The CDR3 DNA reads TGTGCCAGCTCACCGGGGACAGGGGGGGCATTACGTAGCGAGCAGTACTTC. This chain uses TRBV18 with TRBJ2-7, with TRBD1 matching 11 bases. Germline V gene lookup returns CDR1 KGHSH and CDR2 LQKENI. V trimming: 3 bases; J trimming: 6 bases; junction bases outside the gene matches: 13. This CDR3 is 17 amino acids long.

This chain connects TRBV6-5 to TRBJ2-7; no reliable D call. From germline, CDR1 is MNHEY and CDR2 SVGAGI. V was shortened by 0 bases and J by 2 bases, with 2 bases between the two germline ends. CDR3 length equals 12 residues. The CDR3 DNA is TGTGCCAGCAGTTACTCTCCCTACGAGCAGTACTTC. Protein: CASSYSPYEQYF.

This rearrangement joins TRBV12-3 or TRBV12-4 to TRBJ1-2; 7 positions match TRBD1. V gave up 5 bases and J gave up 3 bases; unmatched junction bases: 9. The CDR3 extends over 15 amino acids. CDR3 amino acids: CASSARTGPDYGYTF. CDR3 coding DNA: TGTGCCAGCAGTGCCCGGACAGGCCCAGACTATGGCTACACCTTC.

V and J are TRBV6-2 or TRBV6-3 and TRBJ1-1; 9 bases fit TRBD1. This CDR3 region has 21 residues. The germline V gene has CDR1 MNHEY and CDR2 SVGEGT. Trimming removed 2 bases from V and 2 bases from J; junction bases left unmatched: 21. CDR3 region: CASSYESRFTGGIVKNTEAFF. The CDR3, as DNA: TGTGCCAGCAGTTACGAGTCTCGATTTACAGGGGGCATTGTTAAAAACACTGAAGCTTTCTTT.

This clonotype was counted at least ten times. The chain uses TRBV15 and TRBJ2-7, with a possible D match to TRBD1 (5 bases). CDR1 and CDR2 from the germline V gene are LNHNV and YYDKDF (reference sequence). This CDR3 is built from 14 residues. V was pared by 0 bases and J by 3 bases, with 9 bases between. The CDR3 nucleotides are TGTGCCACCAGCAGAGATCTCACAGGCTACGAGCAGTACTTC. Amino acids: CATSRDLTGYEQYF.

This clonotype has just a few counts. The chain recombines TRBV12-3 or TRBV12-4 with TRBJ1-5; TRBD1 matches 8 bases. CDR3 size: 15 residues. V dropped 6 bases and J dropped 2; count of bases not matched to a gene: 6. Written as DNA, the CDR3 is TGTGCCAGCAGCTCTGGACAGGGAGGCAATCAGCCCCAGCATTTT. Amino acids: CASSSGQGGNQPQHF.

This clonotype was counted many times. The chain has TRBV29-1 and TRBJ2-7; TRBD2 is a possible D gene (6 bases). The V gene's germline CDR1 is SQVTM and CDR2 ANQGSEA. The germline V and J ends were trimmed by 2 bases and 4 bases, with 9 bases remaining between them. The CDR3 has 12 residues. In nucleotides, the CDR3 is TGCAGCGTTGAACTAGCGAGTTACGAGCAGTACTTC. It is translated as CSVELASYEQYF.

This clonotype appeared many times. The genes are TRBV19 and TRBJ1-1, with 7 bases identical to TRBD1. V lost 2 bases to trimming and J lost 6 bases; unmatched junction nucleotides: 6. The CDR3 runs 14 residues. Looked up from germline, CDR1 is LNHDA and CDR2 is SQIVND (reference sequence). The CDR3 region is CASSITRGIAEAFF. The CDR3 DNA is TGTGCCAGTAGTATAACCAGGGGGATTGCTGAAGCTTTCTTT.

The genes are TRBV6-1 and TRBJ2-4, with no clear D. CDR1 MNHNS and CDR2 SASEGT come from the germline V gene. This CDR3 contains 12 residues. V gave up 8 bases and J gave up 3 bases, with 8 bases separating them. As DNA, the CDR3 is TGTGCCAGCGCTTGGGGCAAAAACATTCAGTACTTC. This sequence encodes CASAWGKNIQYF.

This clonotype was counted many times. The chain recombines TRBV4-2 with TRBJ1-2; weak D call: TRBD1 (5 bases). V gave up 0 bases and J gave up 0 bases, with 11 bases separating them. The CDR3 contains 16 residues. Germline V CDR1 and CDR2: LGHNA, YNFKEQ. The DNA for the CDR3 is TGTGCCAGCAGCCAAGAACCGGGGGGGGCTAACTATGGCTACACCTTC. This codes for CASSQEPGGANYGYTF.

This clonotype was detected ten times or more. V gene TRBV20-1 combines with J gene TRBJ2-7, with D perhaps TRBD2 (5 bases). CDR3 size: 12 residues. Germline CDR1 and CDR2: DFQATT and SNEGSKA (reference sequence). V was cut by 5 bases and J by 6 bases, with 14 bases left in between. CDR3 protein: CSAHASGFEQYF. The DNA for the CDR3 is TGCAGTGCTCATGCGTCGGGGTTCGAGCAGTACTTC.

The sample holds many counts of this clonotype. The chain links TRBV6-1 to TRBJ2-7; the D gene is possibly TRBD1 (5 bases). Germline V lookup: CDR1 MNHNS, CDR2 SASEGT. V gave up 2 bases and J gave up 2 bases, with 7 bases separating them. There are 13 residues in the CDR3. CDR3 region: CASSERTPYEQYF. CDR3 DNA: TGTGCCAGCAGTGAACGGACACCCTACGAGCAGTACTTC.

This clonotype was counted many times. The V and J genes are TRBV7-2 and TRBJ1-1, with D unresolved. Trimming took off 2 bases at V and 0 bases at J, with 7 bases between the two ends. Germline CDR1 reads SGHTA; CDR2 reads FQGNSA. This CDR3 comprises 14 residues. The chain's CDR3 is CASSLSYMNTEAFF. CDR3 nucleotide sequence: TGTGCCAGCAGCTTATCATACATGAACACTGAAGCTTTCTTT.

This clonotype has a count of ten or more. This chain connects TRBV4-2 to TRBJ1-2, with D perhaps matching TRBD1 (5 bases). Germline V gene sequence: CDR1 LGHNA, CDR2 YNFKEQ. V dropped 0 bases and J dropped 12 bases, with 20 bases sitting between them. This CDR3 contains 15 residues. The CDR3 sequence: CASSQEPGQVAGNTF. The CDR3 nucleotides are TGTGCCAGCAGCCAAGAGCCAGGGCAGGTGGCAGGAAACACCTTC.

This clonotype came up many times. The gene calls are TRBV5-1 and TRBJ2-5; the D is unclear. CDR1 and CDR2 (germline): SGHRS, YFSETQ. The V gene lost 0 bases and the J gene lost 2 bases, with 11 bases spanning the gap. The length of the CDR3 is 15 residues. The CDR3 coding sequence is TGCGCCAGCAGCTTGGCCGTAGGGATTCAAGAGACCCAGTACTTC. Amino acid sequence: CASSLAVGIQETQYF.

This clonotype was observed at least ten times. V is TRBV7-8 and J is TRBJ1-1; 12 bases agree with TRBD1. This CDR3 region has 18 residues. The junction had 11 bases not matched to a gene; V was cut back by 5 bases and J by 1 base. The V gene's germline CDR1 is SGHVS and CDR2 FQNEAQ. The CDR3 loop is CASSLWGGTGGRNTEAFF. The CDR3 nucleotides are TGTGCCAGCAGCCTCTGGGGGGGGACAGGGGGCAGGAACACTGAAGCTTTCTTT.

This clonotype was observed at least ten times. This chain connects TRBV19 to TRBJ2-2; D tentatively reads TRBD1 or TRBD2 (8 bases each). Germline V lookup: CDR1 LNHDA, CDR2 SQIVND (reference sequence). The CDR3 covers 20 residues. V lost 6 bases and J lost 6, with 32 bases in between. The CDR3 spells CASSDRGWNGGTRRAGELFF. The DNA for the CDR3 is TGTGCCAGTAGCGACAGGGGTTGGAATGGTGGGACTAGACGTGCCGGGGAGCTGTTTTTT.

The rearrangement joins TRBV2 to TRBJ2-2; the match to TRBD2 covers 11 bases. The germline V gene encodes CDR1 SNHLY and CDR2 FYNNEI. V lost 8 bases to trimming and J lost 4 bases; unmatched junction nucleotides: 15. The CDR3 length is 18 residues. CDR3: CASSPLSGRAPSTGELFF. The CDR3 bases are TGTGCCAGCTCCCCCCTTAGCGGGAGGGCCCCGAGCACCGGGGAGCTGTTTTTT.

This clonotype was observed many times. The chain joins TRBV7-9 to TRBJ1-5, with 7 bases that match TRBD1. There are 15 residues in the CDR3. The junction had 9 bases not matched to a gene; V was cut back by 5 bases and J by 5 bases. Per the germline V gene, CDR1 is SEHNR and CDR2 is FQNEAQ (reference sequence). CDR3 in amino acids: CASSQGQAGDQPQHF. In DNA form, the CDR3 reads TGTGCCAGCAGCCAAGGACAGGCTGGCGATCAGCCCCAGCATTTT.

This clonotype was seen more than once but under ten times. The chain links TRBV6-4 to TRBJ1-1; 8 bases align to TRBD1. V lost 4 bases and J lost 1; bases outside the gene matches: 5. This CDR3 is built from 15 residues. CDR1 and CDR2 (germline): MRHNA, SNTAGT. The chain's CDR3 is CASSVEGTGNTEAFF. CDR3 coding DNA: TGTGCCAGCAGTGTTGAGGGGACAGGGAACACTGAAGCTTTCTTT.

The rearrangement joins TRBV7-3 to TRBJ1-1; no definite D call. Germline V lookup: CDR1 SGHTA, CDR2 FQGTGA. V lost 6 bases to trimming and J lost 3 bases, with 11 bases between them. The CDR3 is 13 residues long. The CDR3 DNA sequence: TGTGCCAGCAGATTACGTGGGGACACTGAAGCTTTCTTT. It specifies CASRLRGDTEAFF.

This clonotype was found many times. This rearrangement joins TRBV29-1 to TRBJ2-7; D is undetermined. The CDR3 runs 14 residues. Germline-derived CDR1 and CDR2 are SQVTM and ANQGSEA. V lost 4 bases and J lost 1, with 14 bases in between. The chain's CDR3 is CSVVSDALSYEQYF. The CDR3 nucleotides read TGCAGCGTTGTTTCCGACGCACTTTCCTACGAGCAGTACTTC.

This clonotype was picked up many times. J is TRBJ1-3 and V is TRBV4-2, with 8 bases matching TRBD1. V lost 4 bases and J lost 0; bases outside the gene matches: 8. Germline V CDR1 and CDR2: LGHNA, YNFKEQ. CDR3 length: 17 amino acids. The CDR3 here is CASSRPGTGFSGNTIYF. The CDR3 DNA reads TGTGCCAGCAGCCGACCCGGGACAGGCTTCTCTGGAAACACCATATATTTT.

The DNA of the CDR3 is TGTGCCAGCAGCACCGGGACAGGGGGCGGAAAGGAAGAGACCCAGTACTTC. Translating it yields CASSTGTGGGKEETQYF. The rearrangement links TRBV11-1 to TRBJ2-5; 12 nucleotides line up with TRBD1. Per germline, CDR1 SGHAT and CDR2 FQDESV (reference sequence). There are 17 residues in the CDR3. Trimming took 5 bases from V and 3 from J; bases not matched to a gene: 10. The complete variable domain, with remaining parts taken from reference TRBV11-1 and TRBJ2-5, reads EAEVAQSPRYKITEKSQAVAFWCDPISGHATLYWYRQILGQGPELLVQFQDESVVDDSQLPKDRFSAERLKGVDSTLKIQPAELGDSAMYLCASSTGTGGGKEETQYFGPGTRLLVL.

This clonotype was detected many times. This chain joins TRBV11-1 and TRBJ2-5, with TRBD1 identical over 9 bases. J was trimmed by 0 bases and V by 6 bases; bases with no gene match: 8. Germline V gene lookup returns CDR1 SGHAT and CDR2 FQDESV (reference sequence). There are 16 residues in the CDR3. This CDR3 is CASRSTGGMYQETQYF. The CDR3 bases are TGTGCCAGCAGATCGACAGGGGGGATGTACCAAGAGACCCAGTACTTC.

This clonotype was recorded many times. V gene TRBV5-1 combines with J gene TRBJ1-1, with 7 bases fitting TRBD1. The CDR3 covers 13 residues. Germline V gives CDR1 SGHRS, CDR2 YFSETQ. V was clipped by 0 bases and J by 11 bases; unmatched bases: 7. CDR3: CASSLEKGAWAFF. For the CDR3, the DNA is TGCGCCAGCAGCTTGGAAAAGGGGGCCTGGGCTTTCTTT. The variable domain in full, completed from reference TRBV5-1 and TRBJ1-1, reads KAGVTQTPRYLIKTRGQQVTLSCSPISGHRSVSWYQQTPGQGLQFLFEYFSETQRNKGNFPGRFSGRQFSNSRSEMNVSTLELGDSALYLCASSLEKGAWAFFGQGTRLTVV.

In this sample, this clonotype turned up many times. A much larger clone differs from this one at a single base, so this may be a read error. This sequence joins TRBV2 and TRBJ1-5, with D perhaps TRBD1 (6 bases). V was trimmed by 10 bases and J by 7 bases, leaving 23 bases between them. The germline V gene encodes CDR1 SNHLY and CDR2 FYNNEI. CDR3 length equals 15 residues. CDR3 protein: CANNGQSAGDQPQHF. The CDR3 nucleotides read TGTGCCAACAACGGTCAATCGGCAGGGGACCAGCCCCAGCATTTT.